Here is one T cell receptor beta chain with its context. The source of the sample is a study of blood T cell repertoires in COVID-19. Assay used: immunoSEQ multiplex PCR; TCRdb lists only in-frame clones, some missing. The repertoire holds roughly 280,000 clones, around 90% seen once, with under 3.5% in the top ten. Germline V CDR1 and CDR2: LNHNV, YYDKDF (reference sequence). CDR3 length: 19 amino acids. V dropped 0 bases and J dropped 1; count of bases not matched to a gene: 15. The sequence came from a woman between 50 and 59 years old who had recovered from COVID-19. The V and J genes are TRBV15 and TRBJ2-7; 7 nucleotides agree with TRBD2. The specimen sequenced was PBMCs or T cells enriched from blood (not recorded which). This CDR3 is CATSRDGGRLADISYEQYF. CDR3 in DNA: TGTGCCACCAGCAGAGATGGGGGTCGGCTAGCGGATATTTCCTACGAGCAGTACTTC.